The 26 T cell receptor beta chains below all came from one sample that was sequenced in a study of beta chain features in type 1 diabetes (dated by TCRdb to between 2017 and 2018). Receptor libraries were prepared by the immunoSEQ multiplex PCR assay. All of the isolated RNA was reverse transcribed with the High Capacity cDNA Reverse Transcription Kit, so expressed TCRB transcripts were sequenced. TCRdb took this table from immuneACCESS and kept in-frame rearrangements with V and J called. Such tables lack part of the clones; where checked against another copy, unresolved V genes explain under half of the gap, and the rest is unexplained. This sample has some 17,000 clones in its table, and about 70% of those were observed once. The top ten hold roughly 0.84% of the sample. Which antigens these TCRs recognize remains unknown. Overall study outcomes, separate from this receptor: A moderate but significant shortening of TCRB CDR3 length was observed in type 1 diabetes patients in all four CD4+ subsets.

The sequenced sample consisted of stem cell memory CD4+ T cells from blood. The cell subset or site label here, explained by the study, means: stem cell-like memory CD4+ T cells. These receptors all come from a young man with type 1 diabetes.

The V call is TRBV30, the J call TRBJ1-1; no clear D. The CDR3 loop spans 13 amino acids. Germline lookup yields CDR1 GTSNPN and CDR2 SVGIG (reference sequence). V lost 2 bases to trimming and J lost 5 bases, with 12 bases between them. CDR3 in amino acids: CAWSIRDGTEAFF. The CDR3 DNA reads TGTGCCTGGAGTATCCGGGATGGAACTGAAGCTTTCTTT.

The gene calls are TRBV7-9 and TRBJ2-5, with a tentative D call TRBD2 (5 bases). Germline V gene lookup returns CDR1 SEHNR and CDR2 FQNEAQ (reference sequence). The ends were cut back, 1 base at V and 9 bases at J, with 15 bases in the middle. The CDR3 extends over 14 amino acids. The CDR3 here is CASSLEPFPGAQYF. CDR3 DNA sequence: TGTGCCAGCAGCTTAGAACCTTTCCCCGGGGCCCAGTACTTC.

The V call is TRBV9, the J call TRBJ2-3; 10 bases align to TRBD2. The CDR3 extends over 15 amino acids. V was pared by 4 bases and J by 1 base, with 3 bases of the junction left unmatched. Per the germline V gene, CDR1 is SGDLS and CDR2 is YYNGEE. Here the CDR3 DNA reads TGTGCCAGCAGCAGGACTAGCGGACGCACAGATACGCAGTATTTT. Encoded protein: CASSRTSGRTDTQYF.

The V gene is TRBV5-1, the J gene TRBJ2-7; D might be TRBD1 (5 bases). This CDR3 has 14 amino acids. Germline CDR1 is SGHRS and CDR2 is YFSETQ. V was trimmed by 2 bases and J by 6 bases, leaving 15 bases between them. The CDR3 here is CASSLGARNPEQYF. The CDR3 nucleotides read TGCGCCAGCAGCTTAGGGGCCAGAAACCCCGAGCAGTACTTC.

The V and J genes are TRBV4-1 and TRBJ1-1; 9 bases align to TRBD1. Germline lookup yields CDR1 MGHRA and CDR2 YSYEKL. The CDR3 consists of 16 residues. The V and J ends lost 3 bases and 3 bases, in that order; junction bases with no gene match: 8. CDR3 coding DNA: TGCGCCAGCAGCCACTGGACAGGGGAGTCAGACACTGAAGCTTTCTTT. Its translation: CASSHWTGESDTEAFF.

The chain uses TRBV5-6 and TRBJ2-3; D gene unclear. There are 15 residues in the CDR3. V lost 1 base, J lost 0 bases, and 9 bases lay in between. Germline CDR1 and CDR2: SGHDT and YYEEEE. The DNA for the CDR3 is TGTGCCAGCAGCTTGTTCGAGCTTAGCACAGATACGCAGTATTTT. Its translation is CASSLFELSTDTQYF.

The chain has TRBV5-1 and TRBJ2-3; D not resolved. V was cut by 4 bases and J by 6 bases, with 9 bases left in between. The CDR3 consists of 12 residues. Germline values: CDR1 SGHRS, CDR2 YFSETQ. The CDR3 protein is CASSPGLDTQYF. The CDR3, as DNA: TGCGCCAGCAGCCCCGGTTTGGATACGCAGTATTTT.

The gene calls are TRBV7-9 and TRBJ1-2, with D possibly being TRBD1 (5 bases). The germline V gene encodes CDR1 SEHNR and CDR2 FQNEAQ (reference sequence). CDR3 length: 14 amino acids. The V gene lost 5 bases and the J gene lost 8 bases, with 18 bases spanning the gap. CDR3 in DNA: TGTGCCAGCAGCCCCGGACATGCCGGCCAGGGCTACACCTTC. Translated, it gives CASSPGHAGQGYTF.

This chain links TRBV28 with TRBJ1-1; a weak D match, TRBD1 (6 bases). V was trimmed by 7 bases and J by 6 bases, leaving 12 bases between them. The germline V gene encodes CDR1 MDHEN and CDR2 SYDVKM. This CDR3 region has 12 residues. CDR3 coding DNA: TGTGCCAGCACCCCGTCAGGGGCTGAAGCTTTCTTT. Its translation: CASTPSGAEAFF.

The CDR3 DNA reads TGTGCCAGCAAACCGGGACAGGGATTTGGTTCACCCCTCCACTTT. This translates into CASKPGQGFGSPLHF. The chain combines TRBV28 with TRBJ1-6, with 9 bases fitting TRBD1. This CDR3 has 15 residues. Germline loops: CDR1 MDHEN, CDR2 SYDVKM. J lost 9 bases, V lost 7 bases, and 10 bases had no gene match.

The chain couples TRBV5-1 to TRBJ1-4; TRBD1 agrees at 9 bases. V lost 2 bases to trimming and J lost 7 bases; unmatched junction nucleotides: 3. The CDR3 has 14 amino acids. The V gene's germline CDR1 is SGHRS and CDR2 YFSETQ. DNA for the CDR3: TGCGCCAGCAGCTTAGGGACAGGGAGTGAAAAACTGTTTTTT. Translated, it gives CASSLGTGSEKLFF. The whole variable domain, remainder taken from reference TRBV5-1 and TRBJ1-4, is KAGVTQTPRYLIKTRGQQVTLSCSPISGHRSVSWYQQTPGQGLQFLFEYFSETQRNKGNFPGRFSGRQFSNSRSEMNVSTLELGDSALYLCASSLGTGSEKLFFGSGTQLSVL.

The rearrangement links TRBV5-1 to TRBJ2-7, with 10 positions matching TRBD1. CDR3 size: 15 residues. Germline CDR1 reads SGHRS; CDR2 reads YFSETQ. V lost 3 bases, J lost 1 base, and 4 bases stayed unmatched. The CDR3 is CASSWGTGASYEQYF. The CDR3 DNA is TGCGCCAGCAGCTGGGGGACAGGGGCATCCTACGAGCAGTACTTC.

The gene calls are TRBV6-5 and TRBJ2-3; D perhaps matches TRBD2 (5 bases). The length of the CDR3 is 13 residues. The V and J ends lost 3 bases and 5 bases respectively, with 9 bases between them. CDR1 and CDR2 from the germline V gene are MNHEY and SVGAGI. The CDR3 DNA reads TGTGCCAGCAGTTATTTCGGGGAAGATACGCAGTATTTT. Translating it yields CASSYFGEDTQYF.

The CDR3 here is CASSSTGSYGYTF. The CDR3 coding sequence is TGCGCCAGCAGCTCAACAGGGAGCTATGGCTACACCTTC. V is TRBV5-1 and J is TRBJ1-2; weak D call: TRBD1 (6 bases). The ends were cut back, 3 bases at V and 4 bases at J, with 10 bases in the middle. Germline CDR1 reads SGHRS; CDR2 reads YFSETQ. The CDR3 loop spans 13 amino acids.

The chain couples TRBV5-1 to TRBJ1-4, with D perhaps TRBD1 (5 bases). The V end lost 4 bases, the J end lost 8 bases, and 18 bases lay between the germline ends. Germline V gene data show CDR1 as SGHRS and CDR2 as YFSETQ. This CDR3 region has 15 residues. The CDR3 DNA sequence: TGCGCCAGCAGCCCAATCGCGGGGACGGACGAAAAACTGTTTTTT. It yields the protein CASSPIAGTDEKLFF.

The chain is built from TRBV4-3 and TRBJ2-3; the match to TRBD2 covers 12 bases. Germline V lookup: CDR1 LGHNA, CDR2 YSLEER. Losses at the gene ends were 3 bases for V and 11 bases for J; bases not matched to a gene: 21. This CDR3 comprises 19 residues. For the CDR3, the DNA is TGCGCCAGCAGCCATCGACTAGCGGGGGCGCCGACCCCAGGGGGCGAGCAGTATTTT. Residues: CASSHRLAGAPTPGGEQYF.

This clone occurred a few times. The chain recombines TRBV28 with TRBJ2-3, with a weak D call TRBD1 (6 bases). Germline V gene data show CDR1 as MDHEN and CDR2 as SYDVKM. V lost 8 bases, J lost 2 bases, and 17 bases lay in between. There are 15 residues in the CDR3. CDR3 nucleotides: TGTGCCAGCTATCGAGGGGGTTTACCCACAGATACGCAGTATTTT. The encoded protein is CASYRGGLPTDTQYF.

The J gene is TRBJ1-5, the V gene TRBV5-6; TRBD1 might be the D (6 bases). In germline, CDR1 is SGHDT, CDR2 YYEEEE. The CDR3 runs to 15 residues. Trimming shortened V by 4 bases and J by 3 bases, and 14 bases separated the two germline ends. CDR3 in DNA: TGTGCCAGCAGCCGCCGCGGGGGGCCCAATCAGCCCCAGCATTTT. Amino acids: CASSRRGGPNQPQHF.

This rearrangement joins TRBV19 to TRBJ2-2, with a weak D call TRBD2 (5 bases). The CDR3 consists of 14 residues. Germline values: CDR1 LNHDA, CDR2 SQIVND (reference sequence). Trimming pared 6 bases from V and 4 bases from J, leaving 12 bases between. The CDR3 loop reads CASRPTGSTGELFF. The CDR3 DNA follows: TGTGCCAGTAGGCCGACGGGGAGCACCGGGGAGCTGTTTTTT.

The chain recombines TRBV27 with TRBJ1-1; D remains ambiguous. This CDR3 has 14 residues. Trimming took off 8 bases at V and 4 bases at J, with 17 bases between the two ends. The germline V gene encodes CDR1 MNHEY and CDR2 SMNVEV (reference sequence). The DNA for the CDR3 is TGTGCCAGCGACCGGAGAGGCGGGCGCACTGAAGCTTTCTTT. Its translation: CASDRRGGRTEAFF.

The chain carries TRBV6-6 and TRBJ1-2; TRBD1 agrees at 10 bases. Germline loops: CDR1 MNHNY, CDR2 SVGAGI (reference sequence). CDR3 length equals 14 residues. The junction had 6 bases not matched to a gene; V was cut back by 5 bases and J by 6 bases. The CDR3 bases are TGTGCCAGCAGTACGCCAGGGACAGGGGATGGCTACACCTTC. Protein: CASSTPGTGDGYTF.

This clone was detected a few times. The chain is built from TRBV7-2 and TRBJ2-2; tentatively, D is TRBD1 (6 bases). The CDR3 loop spans 15 amino acids. The germline V gene encodes CDR1 SGHTA and CDR2 FQGNSA. Trimming cost V 4 bases and J 0 bases, with 9 bases left between them. DNA of the CDR3: TGTGCCAGCAGCTCCGCAGGGGCGAACACCGGGGAGCTGTTTTTT. Translating gives CASSSAGANTGELFF.

This clone has more than one count but fewer than ten. This chain connects TRBV4-3 to TRBJ2-7; 11 nucleotides align to TRBD2. Trimming at V came to 0 bases and at J to 0 bases, leaving 4 bases not matched to a gene. The CDR3 is 17 residues long. Germline V gives CDR1 LGHNA, CDR2 YSLEER. CDR3 residues: CASSQDSGGDRSYEQYF. In nucleotides, the CDR3 is TGCGCCAGCAGCCAAGATAGCGGGGGGGATCGCTCCTACGAGCAGTACTTC.

The chain couples TRBV5-4 to TRBJ2-5, with 9 bases identical to TRBD1. The trim removed 3 bases at V and 5 bases at J, leaving 8 bases unmatched. The CDR3 contains 15 residues. Germline CDR1 SGHNT, CDR2 YYREEE (reference sequence). CDR3 nucleotide sequence: TGTGCCAGCAGCTCTACAGGGGGCGCATGGGAGACCCAGTACTTC. This gives the protein CASSSTGGAWETQYF.

The genes are TRBV5-1 and TRBJ1-2; possible D gene TRBD1, 5 bases. The CDR3 has 13 amino acids. Germline V gene data show CDR1 as SGHRS and CDR2 as YFSETQ. The V end was cut by 4 bases, the J end by 6 bases, with 13 bases between. The CDR3 region has the DNA TGCGCCAGCAGCGGCGGGACGGTTAATGGCTACACCTTC. As protein: CASSGGTVNGYTF.

The chain couples TRBV28 to TRBJ1-1; a weak D match, TRBD1 (5 bases). The CDR3 is 16 amino acids. V gave up 4 bases and J gave up 0 bases, with 15 bases separating them. CDR1 is MDHEN and CDR2 is SYDVKM in the germline V gene. CDR3 sequence: CASSSLGRAMNTEAFF. The CDR3 region has the DNA TGTGCCAGCAGTTCGCTCGGCAGGGCCATGAACACTGAAGCTTTCTTT.